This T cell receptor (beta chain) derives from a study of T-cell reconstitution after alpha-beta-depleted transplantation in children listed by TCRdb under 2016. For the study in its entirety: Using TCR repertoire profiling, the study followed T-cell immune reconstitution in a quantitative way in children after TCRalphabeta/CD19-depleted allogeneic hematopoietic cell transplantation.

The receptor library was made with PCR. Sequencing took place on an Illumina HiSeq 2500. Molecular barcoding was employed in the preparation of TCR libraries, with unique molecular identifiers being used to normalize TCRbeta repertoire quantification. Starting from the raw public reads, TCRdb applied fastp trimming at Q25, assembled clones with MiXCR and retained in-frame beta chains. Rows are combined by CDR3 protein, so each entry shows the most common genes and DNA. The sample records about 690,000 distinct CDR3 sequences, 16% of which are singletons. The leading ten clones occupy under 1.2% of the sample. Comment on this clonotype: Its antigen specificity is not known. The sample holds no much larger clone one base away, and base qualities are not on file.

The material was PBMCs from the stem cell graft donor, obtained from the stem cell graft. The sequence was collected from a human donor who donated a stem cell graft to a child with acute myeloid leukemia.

The CDR3 has the sequence CASSRTGEAGELFF. Read as DNA, the sequence is TGTGCCAGCAGCAGGACAGGGGAGGCCGGGGAGCTGTTTTTT. The rearranged chain carries TRBV7-9 and TRBJ2-2, with 9 middle bases fitting TRBD1. The CDR3 measures 14 amino acids from cysteine to phenylalanine. The CDR3 DNA has 42 bases and is translated from base 1. V ends up 5 bases short and J 6 bases short, with an unmatched junction base count of 4. Per the germline V gene (reference sequence), SEHNR is the CDR1 and FQNEAQ is the CDR2. Here the CDR3 is joined to the reference TRBV7-9 and TRBJ2-2 genes, and the full variable domain is: DTGVSQNPRHKITKRGQNVTFRCDPISEHNRLYWYRQTLGQGPEFLTYFQNEAQLEKSRLLSDRFSAERPKGSFSTLEIQRTEQGDSAMYLCASSRTGEAGELFFGEGSRLTVL.